This T cell receptor (beta chain) was identified during a study of molecular identifiers for immune sequencing clone quantification. Study overall: Replicates split RNA from roughly 20,000 or 100,000 naive CD8 cells five ways, and the researchers sequenced four portions.

CDR1 and CDR2 from the germline V gene are SEHNR and FQNEAQ (reference sequence). The CDR3 extends over 14 amino acids. V was shortened by 5 bases and J by 3 bases, with 14 bases between the two germline ends. TCRdb re-analysed the PCR reads in MiXCR, keeping a single row per CDR3 protein. This sample yields approximately 54,000 distinct CDR3 sequences, of which roughly 24% are seen a single time; 1.9% belongs to the top ten. This clonotype came up once. A clone one base away is much larger, so this may be a read error. The chain carries TRBV7-9 and TRBJ2-7, with D maybe TRBD2 (5 bases). The source is a human donor in good health. Some libraries in this study had Jurkat cell RNA spiked in. The sample consisted of naive CD8+ T cells from blood, with Jurkat cell RNA spiked in. Subset defined: FACS-sorted CD8+CD4-CCR7+CD45RA+ naive T cells. The CDR3 bases are TGTGCCAGCAGCCCAGACGGGAAGCACTACGAGCAGTACTTC. As protein: CASSPDGKHYEQYF.